This T cell receptor (beta chain) is from a study of blood T cell repertoires in COVID-19 (dated by TCRdb to about 2020). Concerning the study at large: Samples from collaborators originated in the United States, Italy and Spain and spanned both the acute and convalescent phases of COVID-19. The material from the prospective study consisted of cDNA or gDNA derived from T cells, B-cell-depleted T cells, or PBMCs. A de-identified subject ID, COVID-19 status, age in years and sex were almost always included in the sample metadata. The repertoires were released in a freely available public database intended as a resource for research on the immune response to SARS-CoV-2. HLA class I and class II types, where available, came from metadata supplied by the sample provider rather than from assay-based typing. The samples were drawn from the first 160 participants of the ongoing ImmuneRACE study and from 1,254 subjects provided by 6 global collaborators. The dataset comprised deeply sampled blood TCRbeta repertoires from subjects exposed to, actively infected with, or recovered from COVID-19. Study-wide conclusions, independent of this receptor: How much clinical and demographic metadata was included differed by source and by participant, and the metadata was provided uncurated.

CDR1 and CDR2 were assigned from the germline V gene as SGHTA and FQGNSA. The CDR3 has 16 amino acids, counting the end cysteine and phenylalanine. The kept DNA is CDR3 alone, 48 bases in frame from the first base. For this chain, trimming is 5 bases at the V end and 6 bases at the J end, and the number of junction bases without a gene match is 7. TCRbeta CDR3 regions were amplified from genomic DNA by means of the immunoSEQ Assay, a bias-controlled multiplex PCR. In the paper's pipeline: Within the assay, amplification of reference gene primers was used to estimate how many nucleated cells each sample contained. To quantify the absolute abundance of each unique TCRbeta CDR3 rearrangement, sequence reads were collapsed and filtered. For each sample, productive Simpson clonality was calculated as the square root of Simpson's diversity index across productive rearrangements. TCRdb re-hosts the immuneACCESS table, in-frame sequences only. Its copies lack some clones; in the studies checked, an unresolved V gene accounts for under half of them, and the cause for the rest is not known. The V and J calls and clone size are taken from that table; D and trimming were inferred from the DNA. Recorded for this sample are just over 300,000 clones; approximately 84% of them occurred a single time. Of the sample, about 4% is held by the ten largest clones.

Of note for this clone: Its antigen specificity is not known. Base-call qualities are not available, and no considerably larger clone is one nucleotide away.

In the prospective study, participants were roughly 18 to 100 years old, resided in about two dozen geographic areas of the United States, and were enrolled through a virtual design. In the prospective study, cohorts were assigned on the basis of participant-reported clinical history obtained from a screening survey and a study questionnaire. Recovered participants in ImmuneRACE Cohort 3 were defined as having two consecutive negative NP/OP PCR tests, clearance from a healthcare professional, or resolution of symptoms. Mobile phlebotomists in the prospective study collected whole blood, serum and a nasopharyngeal or oropharyngeal swab from every participant. Over a roughly 2-month period, participants in the prospective study had the option of providing additional blood draws and questionnaires. Before DNA extraction, blood samples from the prospective study were shipped at room temperature or frozen.

Sequenced: PBMCs or T cells enriched from blood (not recorded which). The rearrangement joined TRBV7-2 to TRBJ2-3, and TRBD2 matches 14 of the central bases. This sequence was found in a man under 40 who had recovered from COVID-19. The CDR3 region: CASSARLAGGPDTQYF. The sequenced DNA: TGTGCCAGCAGCGCACGACTAGCGGGAGGGCCGGATACGCAGTATTTT.